Shown below are 24 T cell receptor beta chains from a single sample sequenced in a study of cytomegalovirus exposure and HLA in healthy donors (dated by TCRdb to 2016 to 2017). Receptor amplification or capture employed the immunoSEQ multiplex PCR assay. Sourced from immuneACCESS, this table was stored by TCRdb with only in-frame sequences that have V and J called. A share of the clones is absent; for the studies checked, an unresolved V gene accounts for under half, and the remainder has no known explanation. Present in this sample are roughly 120,000 clones, about 94% of which were seen just once. Of the sample, roughly 1.2% falls within the top ten clones. Material for sequencing was PBMCs. Receptor source: a woman under 30 in good health and CMV-seronegative.

The rearrangement links TRBV2 to TRBJ1-1; perhaps TRBD1 as D (5 bases). The CDR3 is 13 residues long. From germline, CDR1 is SNHLY and CDR2 FYNNEI. Trimming removed 3 bases from V and 6 bases from J, with 11 bases in between. This CDR3 is CASSDRANPEAFF. The DNA for the CDR3 is TGTGCCAGCAGTGACAGGGCAAATCCTGAAGCTTTCTTT.

V and J are TRBV5-1 and TRBJ1-1; D gene unclear. Germline V CDR1 and CDR2: SGHRS, YFSETQ. The CDR3 length is 12 residues. Trimming took 0 bases from V and 5 from J, leaving 5 bases between them. The CDR3 spells CASSLGQTEAFF. CDR3 nucleotides: TGCGCCAGCAGCTTGGGACAAACTGAAGCTTTCTTT.

The chain uses TRBV18 and TRBJ2-7; possibly TRBD1 for D (6 bases). Germline lookup yields CDR1 KGHSH and CDR2 LQKENI. Trimming stripped 3 bases from V and 4 bases from J, with 10 bases between. This CDR3 has 13 amino acids. The CDR3 DNA follows: TGTGCCAGCTCACCTGCAGGGGAATACGAGCAGTACTTC. This translates into CASSPAGEYEQYF. Looking up the rest from reference TRBV18 and TRBJ2-7 gives the full variable domain: NAGVMQNPRHLVRRRGQEARLRCSPMKGHSHVYWYRQLPEEGLKFMVYLQKENIIDESGMPKERFSAEFPKEGPSILRIQQVVRGDSAAYFCASSPAGEYEQYFGPGTRLTVT.

CDR3: CASSQGDGGYTF. CDR3 in DNA: TGCGCCAGCAGCCAGGGGGATGGTGGCTACACCTTC. The chain has TRBV5-1 and TRBJ1-2, with 7 nucleotides matching TRBD1. CDR3 length: 12 amino acids. In germline, CDR1 is SGHRS, CDR2 YFSETQ. With 4 bases clipped from V and 7 bases from J, the junction kept 4 bases outside the gene matches.

The rearrangement links TRBV5-1 to TRBJ2-3; 13 bases are a match to TRBD2. The CDR3 sequence is 18 residues long. Per germline, CDR1 SGHRS and CDR2 YFSETQ. V shed 4 bases and J 5 bases; nucleotides not matched to a gene: 13. This CDR3 reads CASSPLTSGGPGEDTQYF. In nucleotides, the CDR3 is TGCGCCAGCAGCCCCCTGACTAGCGGGGGGCCGGGAGAAGATACGCAGTATTTT. Filled out from reference TRBV5-1 and TRBJ2-3, the complete variable domain reads KAGVTQTPRYLIKTRGQQVTLSCSPISGHRSVSWYQQTPGQGLQFLFEYFSETQRNKGNFPGRFSGRQFSNSRSEMNVSTLELGDSALYLCASSPLTSGGPGEDTQYFGPGTRLTVL.

This rearrangement joins TRBV19 to TRBJ1-5, with 8 bases identical to TRBD1. The trim removed 7 bases at V and 2 bases at J, leaving 4 bases unmatched. CDR3 size: 14 residues. CDR1 is LNHDA, CDR2 SQIVND, per germline (reference sequence). The chain's CDR3 is CASNPTGGNQPQHF. CDR3 nucleotides: TGTGCCAGTAATCCGACAGGGGGCAATCAGCCCCAGCATTTT.

V is TRBV6-1 and J is TRBJ1-6; no reliable D call. Trimming stripped 6 bases from V and 1 base from J, with 4 bases between. The CDR3 covers 13 residues. CDR1 and CDR2 (germline): MNHNS, SASEGT. In nucleotides, the CDR3 is TGTGCCAGCAGGGCTTCCTATAATTCACCCCTCCACTTT. Protein sequence: CASRASYNSPLHF.

The chain combines TRBV19 with TRBJ1-2, with D perhaps TRBD1 (5 bases). Deletions cut 8 bases from V and 4 bases from J, with 14 bases between. This CDR3 comprises 13 residues. Germline CDR1 reads LNHDA; CDR2 reads SQIVND (reference sequence). This CDR3 is CASVQAFGYGYTF. CDR3 coding DNA: TGTGCCAGTGTACAGGCCTTTGGCTATGGCTACACCTTC.

This chain connects TRBV2 to TRBJ1-2, with 10 positions matching TRBD1. After removal of 11 bases from V and 4 bases from J, the junction contained 7 bases not matched to a gene. The CDR3 spans 13 residues. CDR1 is SNHLY, CDR2 FYNNEI, per germline. The CDR3 DNA reads TGTGCCGGCGGACAGGGGGGTTTCTATGGCTACACCTTC. This encodes CAGGQGGFYGYTF.

This chain connects TRBV19 to TRBJ1-1; D perhaps matches TRBD1 (6 bases). This CDR3 is built from 15 residues. V dropped 8 bases and J dropped 0 bases, with 16 bases sitting between them. From germline, CDR1 is LNHDA and CDR2 SQIVND (reference sequence). In DNA form, the CDR3 reads TGTGCCAGTTCGGACCGGGACATTATGAACACTGAAGCTTTCTTT. This gives the protein CASSDRDIMNTEAFF.

CDR3 in DNA: TGTGCCAGCAGGAGGGCTCAAGATAGCAATCAGCCCCAGCATTTT. It yields the protein CASRRAQDSNQPQHF. V is TRBV6-1 and J is TRBJ1-5, with D unresolved. This CDR3 contains 15 residues. CDR1 is MNHNS, CDR2 SASEGT, per germline. V was shortened by 6 bases and J by 0 bases, with 12 bases between the two germline ends.

The CDR3 reads CASSPTPGQGFIQYF. CDR3 nucleotide sequence: TGCGCCAGCAGCCCTACCCCGGGACAGGGGTTCATTCAGTACTTC. The rearrangement uses TRBV5-1 and TRBJ2-4; 10 bases align to TRBD1. The trim removed 4 bases at V and 9 bases at J, leaving 10 bases unmatched. The CDR3 has 15 amino acids. Looked up from germline, CDR1 is SGHRS and CDR2 is YFSETQ.

The V and J genes are TRBV7-9 and TRBJ2-2; a possible D gene is TRBD1 (7 bases). V was pared by 5 bases and J by 5 bases, with 21 bases between. This CDR3 region has 17 residues. Germline CDR1 is SEHNR and CDR2 is FQNEAQ (reference sequence). CDR3 nucleotide sequence: TGTGCCAGCAGCCCCTCCCCAGGGGGGAGGTGGACCGGGGAGCTGTTTTTT. This translates into CASSPSPGGRWTGELFF.

The CDR3 loop reads CAWSVQGIEQYF. CDR3 bases: TGTGCCTGGAGTGTACAGGGCATCGAGCAGTACTTC. This chain links TRBV30 with TRBJ2-7, with D possibly matching TRBD1 (6 bases). V lost 0 bases and J 6 bases, leaving 9 bases between the germline ends. The germline V gene encodes CDR1 GTSNPN and CDR2 SVGIG (reference sequence). The CDR3 has 12 residues.

The chain carries TRBV4-1 and TRBJ2-3; the match to TRBD2 covers 10 bases. This CDR3 has 17 residues. Germline values: CDR1 MGHRA, CDR2 YSYEKL. V lost 3 bases to trimming and J lost 4 bases; unmatched junction nucleotides: 10. CDR3 in amino acids: CASSHSIPGTSADTQYF. CDR3 in DNA: TGCGCCAGCAGCCATTCTATACCCGGGACTAGCGCAGATACGCAGTATTTT.

Turning to this clone: An end of the junction does not agree with germline; a read error may underlie this. The rearrangement links TRBV2 to TRBJ1-5, with D perhaps matching TRBD1 (5 bases). The CDR3 has 11 residues. Germline assignment: CDR1 SNHLY and CDR2 FYNNEI. The CDR3 spells CASSEGQGNEF. DNA of the CDR3: TGTGCCAGCAGTGAAGGTCAGGGCAATGAATTT.

The rearrangement uses TRBV6-7 and TRBJ2-7; tentatively, D is TRBD1 (5 bases). TRBV6-7 is an ORF; its function is uncertain. The V end lost 5 bases, the J end lost 3 bases, and 17 bases lay between the germline ends. The CDR3 covers 15 residues. The CDR3 DNA reads TGTGCCAGCAGTCTCCTAGACAGAATGAGCTACGAGCAGTACTTC. As protein: CASSLLDRMSYEQYF.

The chain joins TRBV9 to TRBJ2-7, with TRBD1 identical over 7 bases. The CDR3 extends over 13 amino acids. Unmatched junction bases numbered 5, after V lost 5 bases and J lost 3 bases. Germline V gene data show CDR1 as SGDLS and CDR2 as YYNGEE. CDR3 sequence reads: CASSPGQLYEQYF. CDR3 DNA: TGTGCCAGCAGTCCGGGACAGCTCTACGAGCAGTACTTC.

The chain carries TRBV27 and TRBJ2-5; 9 nucleotides match TRBD1. The J call is doubtful: the DNA matches TRBJ2-7 better. The CDR3 runs 15 residues. Germline V gene data show CDR1 as MNHEY and CDR2 as SMNVEV (reference sequence). CDR3 residues: CASSYFGTGFYEQYF. The CDR3 DNA reads TGTGCCAGCAGTTATTTCGGGACAGGGTTCTACGAGCAGTACTTC.

CDR3 protein: CASSLTGEIGNTIYF. The CDR3 DNA is TGCGCCAGCAGCTTGACAGGCGAAATAGGAAACACCATATATTTT. This chain uses TRBV5-1 with TRBJ1-3, with D maybe TRBD1 (5 bases). The CDR3 covers 15 residues. Germline CDR1 reads SGHRS; CDR2 reads YFSETQ. V was pared by 1 base and J by 4 bases, with 12 bases between. The variable domain in full, with the rest retrieved from reference TRBV5-1 and TRBJ1-3, is KAGVTQTPRYLIKTRGQQVTLSCSPISGHRSVSWYQQTPGQGLQFLFEYFSETQRNKGNFPGRFSGRQFSNSRSEMNVSTLELGDSALYLCASSLTGEIGNTIYFGEGSWLTVV.

The chain joins TRBV5-1 to TRBJ2-7; the D gene is possibly TRBD1 (5 bases). Trimming shortened V by 1 base and J by 1 base, and 12 bases separated the two germline ends. CDR1 is SGHRS, CDR2 YFSETQ, per germline. This CDR3 region has 15 residues. CDR3 region: CASSLIAGSSYEQYF. The CDR3 DNA reads as TGCGCCAGCAGCTTGATTGCAGGGTCTTCCTACGAGCAGTACTTC.

The chain uses TRBV11-2 and TRBJ2-3; D not certain. CDR1 and CDR2 from the germline V gene are SGHAT and FQNNGV. The CDR3 length is 15 residues. Trimming took 5 bases from V and 2 from J, leaving 14 bases between them. The CDR3 DNA follows: TGTGCCAGCAGCCCCCAGTCCATAAACACAGATACGCAGTATTTT. This translates into CASSPQSINTDTQYF.

The rearrangement joins TRBV28 to TRBJ1-1, with D tentatively TRBD1 (5 bases). The V end lost 2 bases, the J end lost 4 bases, and 5 bases lay between the germline ends. CDR3 size: 12 residues. The germline gives CDR1 MDHEN, CDR2 SYDVKM. CDR3 loop: CASSLQGTEAFF. The CDR3 DNA reads as TGTGCCAGCAGTTTACAGGGCACTGAAGCTTTCTTT.

CDR3 residues: CAISANRDNEQFF. CDR3 coding DNA: TGTGCCATCAGTGCCAACAGAGACAATGAGCAGTTCTTC. The V call is TRBV10-3, the J call TRBJ2-1; D gene ambiguous. The germline V gene encodes CDR1 ENHRY and CDR2 SYGVKD. V was cut by 4 bases and J by 5 bases, with 9 bases left in between. This CDR3 has 13 amino acids.